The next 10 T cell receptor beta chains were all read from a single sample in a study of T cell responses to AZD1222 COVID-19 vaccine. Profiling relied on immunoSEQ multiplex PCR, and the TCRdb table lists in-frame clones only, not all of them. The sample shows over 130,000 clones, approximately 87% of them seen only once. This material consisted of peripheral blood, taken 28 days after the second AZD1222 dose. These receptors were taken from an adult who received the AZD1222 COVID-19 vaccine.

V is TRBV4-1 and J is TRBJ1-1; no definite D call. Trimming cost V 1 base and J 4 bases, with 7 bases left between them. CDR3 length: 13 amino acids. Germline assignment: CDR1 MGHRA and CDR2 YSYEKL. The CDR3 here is CASSQVTTTEAFF. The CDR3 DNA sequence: TGCGCCAGCAGCCAAGTGACTACCACTGAAGCTTTCTTT.

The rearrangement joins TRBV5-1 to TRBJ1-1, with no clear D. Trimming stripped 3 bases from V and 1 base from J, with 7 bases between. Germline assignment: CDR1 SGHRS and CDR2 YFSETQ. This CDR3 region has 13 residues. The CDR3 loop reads CASSSDKNTEAFF. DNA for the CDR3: TGCGCCAGCAGCTCAGATAAGAACACTGAAGCTTTCTTT.

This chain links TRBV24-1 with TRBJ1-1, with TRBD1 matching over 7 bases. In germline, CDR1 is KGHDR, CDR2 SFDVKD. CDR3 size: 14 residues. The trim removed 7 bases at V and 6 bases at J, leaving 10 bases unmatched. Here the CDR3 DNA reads TGTGCCACCAGGGGTGGACAGGAGGCACCTGAAGCTTTCTTT. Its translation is CATRGGQEAPEAFF.

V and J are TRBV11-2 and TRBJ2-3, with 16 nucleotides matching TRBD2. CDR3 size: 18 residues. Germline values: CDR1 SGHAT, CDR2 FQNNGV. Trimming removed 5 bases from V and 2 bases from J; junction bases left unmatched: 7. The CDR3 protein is CASSNRGTSGGDTDTQYF. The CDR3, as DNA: TGTGCCAGCAGCAATCGAGGGACTAGCGGGGGGGACACAGATACGCAGTATTTT.

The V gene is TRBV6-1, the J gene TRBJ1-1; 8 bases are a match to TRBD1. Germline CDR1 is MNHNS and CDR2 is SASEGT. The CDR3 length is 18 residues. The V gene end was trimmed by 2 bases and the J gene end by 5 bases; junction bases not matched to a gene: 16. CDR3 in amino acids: CASSEFGAGQGKRTEAFF. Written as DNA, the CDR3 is TGTGCCAGCAGTGAATTTGGGGCCGGACAGGGTAAAAGGACTGAAGCTTTCTTT.

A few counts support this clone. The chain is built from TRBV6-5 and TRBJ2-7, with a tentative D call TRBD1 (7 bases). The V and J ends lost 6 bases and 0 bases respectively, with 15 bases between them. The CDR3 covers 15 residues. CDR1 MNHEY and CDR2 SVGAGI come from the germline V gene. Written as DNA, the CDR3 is TGTGCCAGCAGATTCAGGGGGGTGACCTCCTACGAGCAGTACGTC. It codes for CASRFRGVTSYEQYV.

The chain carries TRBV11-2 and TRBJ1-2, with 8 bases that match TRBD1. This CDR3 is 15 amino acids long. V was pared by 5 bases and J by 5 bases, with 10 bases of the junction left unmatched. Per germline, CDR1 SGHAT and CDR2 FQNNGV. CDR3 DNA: TGTGCCAGCAGCCCAGCAGGGGGCTTTGAGTATGGCTACACCTTC. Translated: CASSPAGGFEYGYTF. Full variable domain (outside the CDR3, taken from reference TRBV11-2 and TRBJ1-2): EAGVAQSPRYKIIEKRQSVAFWCNPISGHATLYWYQQILGQGPKLLIQFQNNGVVDDSQLPKDRFSAERLKGVDSTLKIQPAKLEDSAVYLCASSPAGGFEYGYTFGSGTRLTVV.

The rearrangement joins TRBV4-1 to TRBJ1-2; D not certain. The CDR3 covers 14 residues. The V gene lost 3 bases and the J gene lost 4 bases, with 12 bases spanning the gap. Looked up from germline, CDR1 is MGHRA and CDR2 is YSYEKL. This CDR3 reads CASSHLYTPYGYTF. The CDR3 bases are TGCGCCAGCAGCCACCTCTACACACCCTATGGCTACACCTTC.

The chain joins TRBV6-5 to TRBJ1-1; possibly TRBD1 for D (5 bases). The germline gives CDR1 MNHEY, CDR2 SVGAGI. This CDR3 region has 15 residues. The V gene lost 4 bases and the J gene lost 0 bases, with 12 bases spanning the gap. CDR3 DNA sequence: TGTGCCAGCAGTTCCCAGAGGGGTGTGAACACTGAAGCTTTCTTT. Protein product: CASSSQRGVNTEAFF.

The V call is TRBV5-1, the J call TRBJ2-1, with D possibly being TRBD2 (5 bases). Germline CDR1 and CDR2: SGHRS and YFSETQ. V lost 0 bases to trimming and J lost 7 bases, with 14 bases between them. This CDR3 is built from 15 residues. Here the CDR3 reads CASSLVSSRVNEQFF. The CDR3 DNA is TGCGCCAGCAGCTTGGTGTCTAGCCGGGTAAATGAGCAGTTCTTC.